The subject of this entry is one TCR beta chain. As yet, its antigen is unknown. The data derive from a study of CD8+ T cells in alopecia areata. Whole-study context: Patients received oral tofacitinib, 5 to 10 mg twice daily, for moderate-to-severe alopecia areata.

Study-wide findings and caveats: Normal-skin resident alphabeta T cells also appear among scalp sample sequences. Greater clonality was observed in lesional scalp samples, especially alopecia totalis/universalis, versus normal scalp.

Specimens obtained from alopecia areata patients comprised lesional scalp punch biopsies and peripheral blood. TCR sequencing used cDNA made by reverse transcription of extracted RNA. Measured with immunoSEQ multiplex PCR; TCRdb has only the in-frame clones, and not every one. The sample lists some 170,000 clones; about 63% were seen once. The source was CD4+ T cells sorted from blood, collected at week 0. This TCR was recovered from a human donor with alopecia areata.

The CDR3 loop reads CASSHRAGESLSSGYTF. Here the CDR3 DNA reads TGCGCCAGCAGCCATCGGGCAGGGGAAAGCCTATCGAGTGGCTACACCTTC. The chain couples TRBV4-1 to TRBJ1-2; D is perhaps TRBD1 (6 bases). The CDR3 runs to 17 residues. Looked up from germline, CDR1 is MGHRA and CDR2 is YSYEKL. The V end was cut by 3 bases, the J end by 7 bases, with 24 bases between.